The rows below give T cell receptor beta chains drawn from one sample of a study of metastatic and nonmetastatic thyroid tumors. TCRdb re-clonotyped the PCR reads via MiXCR. The sample lists fewer than 20,000 clones, less than 30% occurring once. The material sequenced was tumor tissue. Receptors were obtained from a male donor with papillary thyroid cancer or a benign thyroid nodule (not recorded which). Some clones in this sample may be carry-over from other donors' samples. Each CDR3 is given with its conserved first and last residue. A D gene is named only where the DNA matches it firmly. Clone size is shown for a subset of rows, as once, few, many or a class of expanded clone.

J gene,V gene,clone size,D gene,CDR3 protein,CDR3 DNA
TRBJ2-1,TRBV6-1,few,TRBD2,CASSDGLAVNNEQFF,TGTGCCAGCAGTGACGGGCTAGCGGTTAACAATGAGCAGTTCTTC
TRBJ2-1,TRBV7-2,few,.,CASSFGRNNEQFF,TGTGCCAGCAGCTTTGGCAGAAACAATGAGCAGTTCTTC
TRBJ1-5,TRBV7-2,many,.,CASSLPGQPQHF,TGTGCCAGCAGCTTACCCGGTCAGCCCCAGCATTTT
TRBJ1-1,TRBV19,many,.,CASGRTGLMNTEAFF,TGTGCCAGTGGCCGCACGGGTTTAATGAACACTGAAGCTTTCTTT
TRBJ1-1,TRBV4-1,many,.,CASSQVRGGNTEAFF,TGCGCCAGCAGCCAAGTAAGGGGGGGGAACACTGAAGCTTTCTTT
TRBJ2-7,TRBV6-5,few,TRBD2,CASSYGLAGGPNTGEQYF,TGTGCCAGCAGTTACGGGCTAGCGGGAGGCCCGAACACCGGGGAGCAGTACTTC
TRBJ1-1,TRBV18,many,TRBD1,CASSPLTGTGVSDTEAFF,TGTGCCAGCTCACCGCTAACCGGGACAGGGGTATCGGACACTGAAGCTTTCTTT
TRBJ2-7,TRBV15,.,TRBD2,CATSRGTSGSNEQYF,TGTGCCACCAGCCGAGGGACTAGCGGGAGCAACGAGCAGTACTTC
TRBJ1-6,TRBV3-1,once,.,CASSHRDGLALHF,TGTGCCAGCAGCCACCGGGACGGTTTAGCCCTCCACTTT
TRBJ2-2,TRBV6-1,.,.,CASSESPDTGELFF,TGTGCCAGCAGTGAATCGCCGGATACCGGGGAGTTGTTTTTT
TRBJ2-7,TRBV28,.,.,CASTHPVGYEQYF,TGTGCCAGCACTCACCCCGTGGGCTACGAGCAGTACTTC
TRBJ1-1,TRBV6-1,.,.,CASRGATGENTEAFF,TGTGCCAGCAGGGGGGCCACAGGCGAGAACACTGAAGCTTTCTTT
TRBJ2-7,TRBV4-1,many,.,CASSQGDKTYEQYF,TGCGCCAGCAGCCAGGGGGACAAGACCTACGAGCAGTACTTC
TRBJ1-2,TRBV7-8,.,.,CASSSLSGQRWGYTF,TGTGCCAGCAGCTCCCTAAGCGGTCAGCGGTGGGGCTACACCTTC
TRBJ2-3,TRBV20-1,.,.,CSANPALGTDTQYF,TGCAGTGCCAACCCTGCTCTTGGGACAGATACGCAGTATTTT
TRBJ2-2,TRBV6-5,.,.,CASSYRVPSNTGELFF,TGTGCCAGCAGTTACAGGGTTCCTTCGAACACCGGGGAGCTGTTTTTT
TRBJ2-5,TRBV12-3/TRBV12-4,many,TRBD2,CASSRDYRETQYF,TGTGCCAGCAGTAGGGACTACCGAGAGACCCAGTACTTC
TRBJ2-2,TRBV12-3/TRBV12-4,many,.,CASSSSGVTGELFF,TGTGCCAGCAGTTCCAGTGGGGTCACCGGGGAGCTGTTTTTT
TRBJ2-2,TRBV10-3,many,TRBD2,CAIPGGASGGANTGELFF,TGTGCCATCCCTGGGGGGGCTAGCGGGGGGGCCAACACCGGGGAGCTGTTTTTT
TRBJ2-7,TRBV5-4,many,TRBD2,CASSNPGEGNHEQYF,TGTGCCAGCAGCAACCCTGGGGAGGGAAACCACGAGCAGTACTTC
TRBJ1-1,TRBV5-1,.,TRBD1,CASSNGQGRMNTEAFF,TGCGCCAGCAGCAACGGACAGGGGAGAATGAACACTGAAGCTTTCTTT
TRBJ2-3,TRBV28,few,.,CASSFRFLTDTQYF,TGTGCCAGCAGTTTTAGGTTCCTCACAGATACGCAGTATTTT
TRBJ2-7,TRBV10-1,many,.,CASSDGQGLHEQYF,TGCGCCAGCAGTGATGGGCAGGGTCTCCACGAGCAGTACTTC
TRBJ1-2,TRBV9,many,TRBD1,CASSAGQGLDYGYTF,TGTGCCAGCAGCGCGGGACAGGGACTTGACTATGGCTACACCTTC
TRBJ2-1,TRBV12-3/TRBV12-4,few,.,CASSLLGRYNEQFF,TGTGCCAGCAGTTTGTTAGGCAGATACAATGAGCAGTTCTTC
TRBJ2-7,TRBV5-1,.,TRBD1,CASSYDRGKGEQYF,TGCGCCAGCAGCTACGACAGGGGTAAGGGCGAGCAGTACTTC
TRBJ2-7,TRBV11-1,.,TRBD2,CASSSASGRTAYEQYF,TGTGCCAGCAGCTCAGCATCCGGGAGGACGGCCTACGAGCAGTACTTC
TRBJ2-1,TRBV7-3,few,.,CASSDTLNEQFF,TGTGCCAGCAGCGATACTCTGAATGAGCAGTTCTTC
TRBJ2-7,TRBV4-2,.,.,CASSDLGLGSYEQYF,TGTGCCAGCAGCGACCTGGGCCTTGGTTCCTACGAGCAGTACTTC
TRBJ2-3,TRBV3-1,.,TRBD2,CASSIRTSGSQDTQYF,TGTGCCAGCAGCATCCGGACTAGCGGGAGCCAAGATACGCAGTATTTT
TRBJ1-1,TRBV10-3,many,TRBD1,CAISGQGAFGTEAFF,TGTGCCATCAGTGGACAGGGGGCTTTTGGAACTGAAGCTTTCTTT
TRBJ2-6,TRBV11-2,.,.,CASSSEEGNLLTF,TGTGCCAGCAGTTCCGAGGAGGGCAACCTCCTGACTTTC
TRBJ2-2,TRBV6-1,few,.,CASRTLSNTGELFF,TGTGCCAGCAGGACACTCTCGAACACCGGGGAGCTGTTTTTT
TRBJ1-2,TRBV5-1,once,.,CASSLSSGRNYGYTF,TGCGCCAGCAGCTTGTCCAGTGGCAGGAACTATGGCTACACCTTC
TRBJ1-2,TRBV7-9,many,.,CASSHVGGADGYTF,TGTGCCAGCAGCCATGTGGGAGGGGCGGACGGCTACACCTTC
TRBJ2-1,TRBV11-2,.,.,CASSLPSGANEQFF,TGTGCCAGCAGTTTACCCTCGGGAGCGAATGAGCAGTTCTTC
TRBJ2-7,TRBV5-1,.,.,CASSSEAGYEQYF,TGCGCCAGCAGTTCCGAGGCTGGGTACGAGCAGTACTTC
TRBJ2-7,TRBV11-2,.,TRBD2,CASSLGGLAGVSRYEQYF,TGTGCCAGCAGCTTAGGTGGACTAGCGGGAGTATCCAGGTACGAGCAGTACTTC
TRBJ2-1,TRBV2,once,TRBD2,CASSESGTPYNEQFF,TGTGCCAGCAGTGAGAGCGGGACCCCCTACAATGAGCAGTTCTTC
TRBJ2-3,TRBV24-1,few,TRBD1,CATSDATGADTQYF,TGTGCCACCAGTGATGCAACAGGGGCAGATACGCAGTATTTT
TRBJ1-2,TRBV5-6,few,.,CASSLDAAFPYGYTF,TGTGCCAGCAGCTTGGACGCAGCCTTTCCCTATGGCTACACCTTC
TRBJ1-5,TRBV7-9,few,.,CASSLEALPQHF,TGCGCCAGCAGCTTAGAAGCCCTCCCCCAGCATTTT
TRBJ2-6,TRBV27,.,.,CASSSVVRGHLWRSNVLTF,TGTGCCAGCAGTTCTGTCGTCAGGGGCCATCTCTGGAGGTCCAACGTCCTGACTTTC
TRBJ1-2,TRBV6-1,few,.,CATPRRAYAYGYTF,TGTGCCACTCCTAGACGGGCTTATGCCTATGGCTACACCTTC
TRBJ2-7,TRBV11-2,.,.,CASSVPGTLSYEQYF,TGTGCCAGCAGCGTACCCGGGACACTCTCCTACGAGCAGTACTTC
TRBJ2-7,TRBV5-1,few,.,CASKGEGYEQYF,TGCGCCAGCAAGGGGGAAGGCTACGAGCAGTACTTC
TRBJ2-2,TRBV7-2,.,TRBD2,CASSPLAGYTGELFF,TGTGCCAGCAGTCCCCTAGCGGGGTACACCGGGGAGCTGTTTTTT
TRBJ2-7,TRBV11-2,.,TRBD2,CASSTSGSGSSYEQYF,TGTGCCAGCTCTACTAGCGGGAGTGGCAGCTCCTACGAGCAGTACTTC
TRBJ1-1,TRBV6-2/TRBV6-3,few,.,CASSYGGAEAFF,TGTGCCAGCAGCTATGGGGGGGCAGAAGCTTTCTTT
TRBJ2-1,TRBV5-1,.,.,CASSAGNTLYNEQFF,TGCGCCAGCAGCGCGGGGAATACTCTGTACAATGAGCAGTTCTTC
TRBJ1-4,TRBV20-1,.,TRBD1,CSARGQSNEKLFF,TGCAGTGCCAGGGGACAGTCGAATGAAAAACTGTTTTTT
TRBJ1-1,TRBV6-1,.,.,CASSEVGEGSTETFF,.
TRBJ2-3,TRBV6-1,many,TRBD2,CASSALAGGSTDTQYF,TGTGCCAGCAGCGCACTAGCGGGGGGGAGCACAGATACGCAGTATTTT
TRBJ2-7,TRBV6-1,few,TRBD2,CASSDGLAGFYEQYF,TGTGCCAGCAGCGATGGACTAGCGGGATTTTACGAGCAGTACTTC
TRBJ2-3,TRBV7-2,.,.,CASSLWGSTDTQYF,TGTGCCAGCAGCCTATGGGGGAGCACAGATACGCAGTATTTT